Below, 18 T cell receptor beta chains from the same sample are listed, as sequenced in a study of T cell responses to AZD1222 COVID-19 vaccine. Sequencing used immunoSEQ multiplex PCR; TCRdb keeps in-frame clones, though not all of them. The sample has over 130,000 clones; about 91% are singletons. Sequenced material: peripheral blood, taken on day 0 of AZD1222 vaccination. The receptors originated from an adult in good health.

V gene TRBV10-2 combines with J gene TRBJ1-5, with D unclear. The V gene lost 0 bases and the J gene lost 7 bases, with 10 bases spanning the gap. CDR3 length equals 14 residues. Germline CDR1 reads WSHSY; CDR2 reads SAAADI. The CDR3 here is CASSESSGKQPQHF. CDR3 bases: TGCGCCAGCAGTGAGTCGAGTGGGAAACAGCCCCAGCATTTT.

The chain employs TRBV2 and TRBJ2-2; D possibly matches TRBD1 or TRBD2 (5 bases each). CDR3 size: 14 residues. V was shortened by 9 bases and J by 1 base, with 12 bases between the two germline ends. CDR1 is SNHLY, CDR2 FYNNEI, per germline. DNA for the CDR3: TGTGCCAGTTTCGGGGACGGGAACACCGGGGAGCTGTTTTTT. Protein: CASFGDGNTGELFF.

The rearrangement links TRBV29-1 to TRBJ1-2; the D gene is possibly TRBD1 (5 bases). CDR1 is SQVTM and CDR2 is ANQGSEA in the germline V gene. The CDR3 covers 12 residues. V lost 5 bases and J 1 base, leaving 8 bases between the germline ends. The CDR3 bases are TGCAGCGTTCCGACAGATAACTATGGCTACACCTTC. It specifies CSVPTDNYGYTF.

The chain employs TRBV7-9 and TRBJ2-7; D is unclear. V dropped 0 bases and J dropped 3 bases, with 9 bases sitting between them. The CDR3 consists of 14 residues. Germline lookup yields CDR1 SEHNR and CDR2 FQNEAQ (reference sequence). CDR3: CASSLASAGYEQYF. CDR3 nucleotide sequence: TGTGCCAGCAGCTTAGCGAGTGCAGGCTACGAGCAGTACTTC.

The chain joins TRBV18 to TRBJ2-7; 7 nucleotides align to TRBD1. Losses at the gene ends were 4 bases for V and 6 bases for J; bases not matched to a gene: 12. The CDR3 loop spans 15 amino acids. Germline V gene data show CDR1 as KGHSH and CDR2 as LQKENI. CDR3 region: CASSRATGEGVEQYF. In nucleotides, the CDR3 is TGTGCCAGCTCACGGGCAACAGGGGAAGGCGTCGAGCAGTACTTC. Full variable domain (remainder filled in from reference TRBV18 and TRBJ2-7): NAGVMQNPRHLVRRRGQEARLRCSPMKGHSHVYWYRQLPEEGLKFMVYLQKENIIDESGMPKERFSAEFPKEGPSILRIQQVVRGDSAAYFCASSRATGEGVEQYFGPGTRLTVT.

V gene TRBV4-1 combines with J gene TRBJ1-5, with D maybe TRBD1 (5 bases). This CDR3 comprises 18 residues. Looked up from germline, CDR1 is MGHRA and CDR2 is YSYEKL. Trimming removed 4 bases from V and 5 bases from J, with 24 bases in between. CDR3 in DNA: TGCGCCAGCAGCCTCCGCACGGCGGATTTCGCAGGGCATCAGCCCCAGCATTTT. Translation gives CASSLRTADFAGHQPQHF.

V is TRBV6-5 and J is TRBJ1-2; 7 nucleotides line up with TRBD1. The CDR3 has 15 residues. Trimming took 0 bases from V and 6 from J; bases not matched to a gene: 7. Germline CDR1 MNHEY, CDR2 SVGAGI. In nucleotides, the CDR3 is TGTGCCAGCAGTTACTCGTTAAGACAGGGCGATGGCTACACCTTC. Translation: CASSYSLRQGDGYTF.

The chain has TRBV7-9 and TRBJ2-7, with a tentative D call TRBD2 (6 bases). The CDR3 covers 16 residues. Trimming removed 5 bases from V and 2 bases from J, with 19 bases in between. CDR1 and CDR2 from the germline V gene are SEHNR and FQNEAQ (reference sequence). In DNA form, the CDR3 reads TGTGCCAGCAGCCTCTGGAGGGGAACTTCCCCCTACGAGCAGTACTTC. This gives the protein CASSLWRGTSPYEQYF.

This chain uses TRBV5-1 with TRBJ1-1; no clear D gene. V was trimmed by 0 bases and J by 5 bases, leaving 8 bases between them. From germline, CDR1 is SGHRS and CDR2 YFSETQ. There are 13 residues in the CDR3. The CDR3 protein is CASSLDFRTEAFF. DNA for the CDR3: TGCGCCAGCAGCTTGGACTTCCGGACTGAAGCTTTCTTT.

This clone was observed a handful of times. This chain joins TRBV28 and TRBJ2-2; no clear D gene. The CDR3 is 12 residues long. Trimming cost V 4 bases and J 5 bases, with 5 bases left between them. CDR1 and CDR2 (germline): MDHEN, SYDVKM. The CDR3 coding sequence is TGTGCCAGCAGTTCGTCAACCGGGGAGCTGTTTTTT. Its protein product is CASSSSTGELFF.

This rearrangement joins TRBV3-1 (or the pseudogene TRBV3-2) to TRBJ2-2, with 8 bases lining up with TRBD2. CDR3 length: 17 amino acids. Germline V gives CDR1 LGHDT, CDR2 YNNKEL (reference sequence). The J segment lost 1 base and the V segment lost 1 base, leaving 5 bases of the junction unmatched. The CDR3 DNA sequence: TGTGCCAGCAGCCAAGGGACTAGCTTAATGAACACCGGGGAGCTGTTTTTT. Its protein is CASSQGTSLMNTGELFF.

This chain links TRBV7-9 with TRBJ1-5; TRBD1 is a possible D gene (6 bases). V lost 5 bases, J lost 0 bases, and 14 bases lay in between. Germline CDR1 is SEHNR and CDR2 is FQNEAQ (reference sequence). The length of the CDR3 is 16 residues. The CDR3 region is CASSTDRTDSNQPQHF. Written as DNA, the CDR3 is TGTGCCAGCAGCACCGATCGGACAGATAGCAATCAGCCCCAGCATTTT.

The CDR3, as DNA: TGTGCCAGCAGCCAAGATCAGGGTATCGGAGCTTTCTTT. Residues: CASSQDQGIGAFF. The genes are TRBV3-1 (or the pseudogene TRBV3-2) and TRBJ1-1; D is perhaps TRBD1 (5 bases). V was pared by 0 bases and J by 10 bases, with 12 bases between. In germline, CDR1 is LGHDT, CDR2 YNNKEL (reference sequence). There are 13 residues in the CDR3.

V usage is TRBV2 and J usage is TRBJ2-3; D may be TRBD2 (6 bases). V was clipped by 4 bases and J by 1 base, with 9 bases between them. Germline V lookup: CDR1 SNHLY, CDR2 FYNNEI. The CDR3 sequence is 14 residues long. The CDR3 DNA is TGTGCCAGCAGTGTGACGGGGGGCACAGATACGCAGTATTTT. Protein: CASSVTGGTDTQYF.

The chain employs TRBV30 and TRBJ2-7; 7 positions agree with TRBD2. The V segment lost 2 bases and the J segment 0 bases; nucleotides outside the gene matches: 7. There are 15 residues in the CDR3. Per the germline V gene, CDR1 is GTSNPN and CDR2 is SVGIG (reference sequence). CDR3 protein: CAWSLRGLISYEQYF. In nucleotides, the CDR3 is TGTGCCTGGAGTCTCCGGGGACTAATCTCCTACGAGCAGTACTTC. The full variable domain, rest sourced from reference TRBV30 and TRBJ2-7, is SQTIHQWPATLVQPVGSPLSLECTVEGTSNPNLYWYRQAAGRGLQLLFYSVGIGQISSEVPQNLSASRPQDRQFILSSKKLLLSDSGFYLCAWSLRGLISYEQYFGPGTRLTVT.

The rearrangement links TRBV19 to TRBJ2-7; weak D call: TRBD1 (6 bases). In germline, CDR1 is LNHDA, CDR2 SQIVND (reference sequence). Deletions cut 5 bases from V and 3 bases from J, with 11 bases between. The CDR3 length is 13 residues. The DNA for the CDR3 is TGTGCCAGTAGTGCCTCAGGGGTCTACGAGCAGTACTTC. Translation: CASSASGVYEQYF.

The chain employs TRBV18 and TRBJ2-7, with 7 nucleotides matching TRBD2. Germline assignment: CDR1 KGHSH and CDR2 LQKENI. V lost 4 bases and J lost 3; bases outside the gene matches: 6. This CDR3 region has 14 residues. Here the CDR3 DNA reads TGTGCCAGCTCACTCGGGAGGTCACTCTACGAGCAGTACTTC. It codes for CASSLGRSLYEQYF.

V is TRBV4-1 and J is TRBJ1-2; 7 positions agree with TRBD1. The CDR3 loop spans 14 amino acids. The V segment lost 1 base and the J segment 5 bases; nucleotides outside the gene matches: 4. The germline CDR1 and CDR2 sequences are MGHRA and YSYEKL. CDR3 bases: TGCGCCAGCAGCCAAGTGGGGACAGAGTATGGCTACACCTTC. Translation gives CASSQVGTEYGYTF.